This entry lists 5 T cell receptor beta chains sequenced from one sample in a study of T cell changes during pregnancy in multiple sclerosis. Measured with immunoSEQ multiplex PCR; TCRdb has only the in-frame clones, and not every one. This table holds approximately 50,000 clones, approximately 94% found once. This material consisted of CD4+ T cells from peripheral blood mononuclear cells, taken in the third trimester of pregnancy. These receptors were taken from a female donor with multiple sclerosis, enrolled in a pregnancy study.

The chain combines TRBV19 with TRBJ1-1, with 9 bases lining up with TRBD1. Germline-derived CDR1 and CDR2 are LNHDA and SQIVND (reference sequence). V lost 5 bases, J lost 0 bases, and 4 bases stayed unmatched. This CDR3 contains 15 residues. CDR3 residues: CASSAWDRVNTEAFF. CDR3 bases: TGTGCCAGTAGTGCCTGGGACAGGGTGAACACTGAAGCTTTCTTT.

On this clone: Other DNA sequences in this specimen translate into the identical CDR3. In DNA, the CDR3 is TGTGCCAGCAGCCTAGACAGAAACACTGAAGCTTTCTTT. It codes for CASSLDRNTEAFF. This sequence joins TRBV5-4 and TRBJ1-1; D possibly corresponds to TRBD1 (5 bases). The CDR3 contains 13 residues. Looked up from germline, CDR1 is SGHNT and CDR2 is YYREEE (reference sequence). V shed 4 bases and J shed 2 bases, with 9 bases lying between them. The full variable domain, in which reference TRBV5-4 and TRBJ1-1 provide the parts outside the CDR3, is ETGVTQSPTHLIKTRGQQVTLRCSSQSGHNTVSWYQQALGQGPQFIFQYYREEENGRGNFPPRFSGLQFPNYSSELNVNALELDDSALYLCASSLDRNTEAFFGQGTRLTVV.

The chain employs TRBV28 and TRBJ1-5; D is undetermined. Germline V gene sequence: CDR1 MDHEN, CDR2 SYDVKM. This CDR3 has 19 residues. V gave up 5 bases and J gave up 4 bases, with 27 bases separating them. The CDR3: CASSVYFNPLDTKNQPQHF. The CDR3 nucleotides read TGTGCCAGCAGTGTATACTTCAATCCCCTCGACACCAAGAATCAGCCCCAGCATTTT.

The table lists this clone with a few counts. V is TRBV27 and J is TRBJ1-2, with D unclear. The V end lost 5 bases, the J end lost 2 bases, and 9 bases lay between the germline ends. The CDR3 extends over 13 amino acids. Germline assignment: CDR1 MNHEY and CDR2 SMNVEV (reference sequence). Here the CDR3 reads CASSPDGNYGYTF. The CDR3 DNA reads TGTGCCAGCAGTCCAGACGGGAACTATGGCTACACCTTC.

This chain uses TRBV7-7 with TRBJ2-2, with 10 positions matching TRBD1. CDR1 is SSHAT and CDR2 is FNYEAQ in the germline V gene (reference sequence). The CDR3 has 15 amino acids. Losses at the gene ends were 3 bases for V and 5 bases for J; bases not matched to a gene: 3. This CDR3 is CASSLGQGTTGELFF. The CDR3 DNA reads TGTGCCAGCAGCTTGGGACAGGGGACAACCGGGGAGCTGTTTTTT.